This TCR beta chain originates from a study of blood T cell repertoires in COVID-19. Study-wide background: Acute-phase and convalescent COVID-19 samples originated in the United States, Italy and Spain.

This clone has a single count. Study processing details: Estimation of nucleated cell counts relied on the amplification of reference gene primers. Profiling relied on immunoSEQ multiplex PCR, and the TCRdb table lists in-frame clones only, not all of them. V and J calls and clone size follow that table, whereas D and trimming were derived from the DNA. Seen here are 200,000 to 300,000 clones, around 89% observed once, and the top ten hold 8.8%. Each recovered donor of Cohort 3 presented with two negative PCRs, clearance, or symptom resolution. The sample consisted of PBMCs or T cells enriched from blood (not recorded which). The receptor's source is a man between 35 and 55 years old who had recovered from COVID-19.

The CDR3 DNA reads TGTGCCAGCAGCCGGAAGGGACAGCTTACCGGGGAGCTGTTTTTT. Translation: CASSRKGQLTGELFF. The J gene is TRBJ2-2, the V gene TRBV7-6; 7 bases map to TRBD1. Germline CDR1 and CDR2: SGHVS and FNYEAQ. The CDR3 consists of 15 residues. J lost 5 bases, V lost 5 bases, and 8 bases had no gene match.